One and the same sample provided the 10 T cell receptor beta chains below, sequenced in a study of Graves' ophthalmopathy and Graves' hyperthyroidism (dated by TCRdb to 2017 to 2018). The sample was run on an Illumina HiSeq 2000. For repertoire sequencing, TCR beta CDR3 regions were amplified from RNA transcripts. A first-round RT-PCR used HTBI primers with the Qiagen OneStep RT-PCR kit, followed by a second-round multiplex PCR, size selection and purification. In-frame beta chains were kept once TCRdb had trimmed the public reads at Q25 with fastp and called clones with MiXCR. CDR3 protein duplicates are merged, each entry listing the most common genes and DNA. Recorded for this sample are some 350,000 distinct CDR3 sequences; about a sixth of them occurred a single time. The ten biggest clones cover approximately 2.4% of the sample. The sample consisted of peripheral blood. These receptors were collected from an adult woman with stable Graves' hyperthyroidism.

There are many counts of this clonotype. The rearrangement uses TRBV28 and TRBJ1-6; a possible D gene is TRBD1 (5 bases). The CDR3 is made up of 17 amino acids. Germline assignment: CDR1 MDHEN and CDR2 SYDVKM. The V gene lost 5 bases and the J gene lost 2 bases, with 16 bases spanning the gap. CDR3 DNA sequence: TGTGCCAGCAGTCCCAATTGGGGGGAAACCTATAATTCACCCCTCCACTTT. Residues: CASSPNWGETYNSPLHF.

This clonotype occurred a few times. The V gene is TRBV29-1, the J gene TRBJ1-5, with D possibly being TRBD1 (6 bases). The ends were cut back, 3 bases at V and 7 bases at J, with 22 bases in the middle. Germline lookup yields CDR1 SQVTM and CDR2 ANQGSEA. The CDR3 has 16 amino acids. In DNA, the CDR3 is TGCAGCGTTGACGGCCCTACTTGGACAGAGCGACAGCCCCAGCATTTT. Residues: CSVDGPTWTERQPQHF. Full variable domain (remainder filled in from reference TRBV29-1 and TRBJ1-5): SAVISQKPSRDICQRGTSLTIQCQVDSQVTMMFWYRQQPGQSLTLIATANQGSEATYESGFVIDKFPISRPNLTFSTLTVSNMSPEDSSIYLCSVDGPTWTERQPQHFGDGTRLSIL.

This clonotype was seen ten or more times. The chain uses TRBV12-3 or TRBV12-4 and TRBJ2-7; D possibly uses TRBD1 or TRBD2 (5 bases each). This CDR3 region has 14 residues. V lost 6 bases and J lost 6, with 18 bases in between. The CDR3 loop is CASRYEGLMSEQYF. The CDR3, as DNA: TGTGCCAGCAGATACGAGGGGTTAATGAGCGAGCAGTACTTC.

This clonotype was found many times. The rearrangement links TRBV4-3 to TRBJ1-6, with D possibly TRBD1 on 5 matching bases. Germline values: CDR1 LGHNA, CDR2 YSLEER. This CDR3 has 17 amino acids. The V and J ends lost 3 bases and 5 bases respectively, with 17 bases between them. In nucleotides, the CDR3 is TGCGCCAGCAGCCAGGGACCCGGAGGGATCGATAATTCACCCCTCCACTTT. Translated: CASSQGPGGIDNSPLHF.

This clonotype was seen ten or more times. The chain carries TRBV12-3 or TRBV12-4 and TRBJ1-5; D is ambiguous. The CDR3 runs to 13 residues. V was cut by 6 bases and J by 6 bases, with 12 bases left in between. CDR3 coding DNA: TGTGCCAGCAGCCCAACAGCTTTTCAGCCCCAGCATTTT. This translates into CASSPTAFQPQHF.

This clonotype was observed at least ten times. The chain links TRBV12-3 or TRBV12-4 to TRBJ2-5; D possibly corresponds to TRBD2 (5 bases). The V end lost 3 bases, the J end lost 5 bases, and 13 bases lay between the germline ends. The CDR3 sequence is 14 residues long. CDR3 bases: TGTGCCAGCAGTTTTGGTGCGGGCGGGGAGACCCAGTACTTC. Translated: CASSFGAGGETQYF.

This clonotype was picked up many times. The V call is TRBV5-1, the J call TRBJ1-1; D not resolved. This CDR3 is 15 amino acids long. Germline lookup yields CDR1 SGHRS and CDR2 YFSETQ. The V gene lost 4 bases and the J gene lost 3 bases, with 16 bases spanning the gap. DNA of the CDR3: TGCGCCAGCAGCCTCAAGACAACTTTCGACACTGAAGCTTTCTTT. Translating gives CASSLKTTFDTEAFF.

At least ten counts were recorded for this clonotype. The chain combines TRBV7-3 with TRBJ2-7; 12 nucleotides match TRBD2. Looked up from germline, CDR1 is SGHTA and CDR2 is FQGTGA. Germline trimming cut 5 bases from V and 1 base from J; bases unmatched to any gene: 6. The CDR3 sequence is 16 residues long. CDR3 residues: CASSPSGTSGSYEQYF. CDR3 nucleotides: TGTGCCAGCAGCCCCTCCGGGACTAGCGGGTCCTACGAGCAGTACTTC.

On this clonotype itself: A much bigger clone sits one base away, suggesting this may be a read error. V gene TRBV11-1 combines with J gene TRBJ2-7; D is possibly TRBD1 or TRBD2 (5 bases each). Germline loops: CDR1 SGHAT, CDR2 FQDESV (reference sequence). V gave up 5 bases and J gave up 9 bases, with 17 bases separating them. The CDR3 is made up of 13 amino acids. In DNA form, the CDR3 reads TGTGCCAGCAGCACATCCAGGGACCACGGGCAGTACTTC. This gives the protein CASSTSRDHGQYF.

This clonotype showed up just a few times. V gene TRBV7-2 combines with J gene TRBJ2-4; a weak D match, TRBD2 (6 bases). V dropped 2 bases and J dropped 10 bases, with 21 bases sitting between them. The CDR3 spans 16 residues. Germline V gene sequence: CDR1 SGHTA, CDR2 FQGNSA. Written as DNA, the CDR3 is TGTGCCAGCAGCTTATCGGGAGCTCAAAACGGCCCAATTCAGTACTTC. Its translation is CASSLSGAQNGPIQYF.